The text below deals with one T cell receptor beta chain. Its antigen is undetermined. The data are from a study of T cell responses to AZD1222 COVID-19 vaccine. Study-wide results and caveats: Females outnumbered males among donors, who were mostly white British; clonal diversity was possibly underestimated. Just 6 or 7 people given AZD1222 tested seropositive at baseline.

V was clipped by 0 bases and J by 0 bases, with 11 bases between them. Germline values: CDR1 SGHTS, CDR2 YDEGEE. This CDR3 has 16 amino acids. The assay was immunoSEQ multiplex PCR, and TCRdb's table has in-frame clones only and misses some. The sample yields some 130,000 clones, about 80% seen once. Sequenced material: peripheral blood, taken on day 0 of AZD1222 vaccination. V gene TRBV5-8 combines with J gene TRBJ2-3, with a tentative D call TRBD2 (5 bases). This sequence was found in an adult in good health. The CDR3 sequence: CASSLGWETSTDTQYF. As DNA, the CDR3 is TGTGCCAGCAGCTTGGGGTGGGAGACTAGCACAGATACGCAGTATTTT.